These T cell receptor beta chains were read from a single sample in a study of blood T cells in healthy people across ages. Each CDR3 protein gets one entry after TCRdb re-called the 5' RACE reads with MiXCR. Of 1.2 million to 1.5 million distinct CDR3 sequences listed, 42% are singletons. The sample was blood. These receptors originate from a woman between 18 and 29 years old in good health. CDR3s include the opening cysteine and the closing phenylalanine or tryptophan. The D gene is left open where the match is weak. Size values are once, few and many counts, or a class for expanded clones, and some rows have none.

j_call d_call v_call clone_size cdr3_aa cdr3_nt
TRBJ2-7 TRBD2 TRBV2 . CASSDGLAGGKLYEQYF TGTGCCAGCAGTGACGGACTAGCGGGGGGGAAATTGTACGAGCAGTACTTC
TRBJ1-2 . TRBV5-6 . CASRELRRVVHGYTF TGTGCCAGCAGGGAACTCAGGAGGGTTGTTCATGGCTACACCTTC
TRBJ2-2 TRBD2 TRBV13 . CASSSLAGGSTGELFF TGTGCCAGCAGCTCCCTAGCGGGAGGGTCCACCGGGGAGCTGTTTTTT
TRBJ2-4 . TRBV6-1 . CASLHTGFLAKNIQYF TGTGCCAGCCTCCACACAGGGTTTCTAGCCAAAAACATTCAGTACTTC
TRBJ2-1 . TRBV3-1 . CASRLNGFPYNEQFF TGTGCCAGCAGGCTAAATGGATTTCCCTACAATGAGCAGTTCTTC
TRBJ1-5 . TRBV10-3 few CAISEGGDRSNQPQHF TGTGCCATCAGTGAAGGGGGGGACCGTAGCAATCAGCCCCAGCATTTT
TRBJ2-1 . TRBV7-2 . CASSLSRTDQETQFF TGTGCCAGCAGCTTAAGCCGGACGGACCAAGAGACCCAGTTCTTC
TRBJ2-3 . TRBV16 . CASSGRDGDTDTQYF TGTGCCAGCAGCGGAAGGGACGGAGACACAGATACGCAGTATTTT
TRBJ2-7 TRBD1 TRBV7-2 . CASSYLWTGDNEQYF TGTGCCAGCAGCTACCTGTGGACAGGGGACAATGAGCAGTACTTC
TRBJ1-5 . TRBV2 . CASSEATGNQPQHF TGTGCCAGCAGTGAAGCGACGGGAAATCAGCCCCAGCATTTT
TRBJ2-7 TRBD2 TRBV4-2 . CASSQEIPRLAGGGYEQYF TGTGCCAGCAGCCAAGAGATACCGCGACTAGCGGGAGGAGGCTACGAGCAGTACTTC
TRBJ2-2 . TRBV20-1 . CSATPGKANTGELFF TGCAGTGCCACCCCGGGGAAAGCGAACACCGGGGAGCTGTTTTTT